This T cell receptor beta chain emerged from a study of CD8 T cells in Susac syndrome. The V gene end was trimmed by 4 bases and the J gene end by 1 base; junction bases not matched to a gene: 4. The CDR3 loop spans 15 amino acids. CDR1 and CDR2 from the germline V gene are SQVTM and ANQGSEA. Reverse transcription of roughly 0.45 to 1 ug RNA used random hexamers. An immunoSEQ multiplex PCR amplified TCR beta CDR3 over 54 Vbeta and 13 Jbeta. MiXCR, applied by TCRdb to the immunoSEQ multiplex PCR reads, yields one record per CDR3 protein. This table holds approximately 200,000 distinct CDR3 sequences, approximately 95% found once. Negative magnetic isolation gave CD8+ and CD4+ cells; FACS enriched CD8+ TEMRA.

The TCR comes from a human donor with multiple sclerosis. The material sequenced was CD4+ T cells from PBMCs. This chain links TRBV29-1 with TRBJ2-1; 10 bases are shared with TRBD2. Written as DNA, the CDR3 is TGCAGCGTTGTAGAGCGGGGGGGTTCCTACAATGAGCAGTTCTTC. Encoded protein: CSVVERGGSYNEQFF.